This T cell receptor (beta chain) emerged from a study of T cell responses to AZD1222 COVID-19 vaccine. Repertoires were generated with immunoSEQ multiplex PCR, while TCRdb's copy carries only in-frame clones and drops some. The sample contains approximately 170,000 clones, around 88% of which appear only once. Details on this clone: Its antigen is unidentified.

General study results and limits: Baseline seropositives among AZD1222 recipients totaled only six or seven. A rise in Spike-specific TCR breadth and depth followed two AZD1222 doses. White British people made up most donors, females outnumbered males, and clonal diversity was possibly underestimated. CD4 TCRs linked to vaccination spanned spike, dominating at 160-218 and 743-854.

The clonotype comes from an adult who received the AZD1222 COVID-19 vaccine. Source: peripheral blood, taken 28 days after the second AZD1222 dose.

As DNA, the CDR3 is TGCGCCAGCAGCCAAGAGGGGTGGGGAACCTACAATGAGCAGTTCTTC. This encodes CASSQEGWGTYNEQFF. The V call is TRBV4-1, the J call TRBJ2-1; no clear D gene. Germline CDR1 reads MGHRA; CDR2 reads YSYEKL. This CDR3 has 16 amino acids. The ends were cut back, 0 bases at V and 2 bases at J, with 11 bases in the middle.